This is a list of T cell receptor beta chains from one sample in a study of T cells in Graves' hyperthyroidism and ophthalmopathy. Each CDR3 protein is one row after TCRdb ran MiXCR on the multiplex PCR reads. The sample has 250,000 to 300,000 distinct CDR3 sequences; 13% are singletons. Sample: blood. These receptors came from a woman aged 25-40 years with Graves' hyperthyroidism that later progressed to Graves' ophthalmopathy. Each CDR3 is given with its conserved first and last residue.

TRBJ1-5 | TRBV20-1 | CSARALSQPQHF
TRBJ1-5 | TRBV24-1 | CATSRDGNSNQPQHF
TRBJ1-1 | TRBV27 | CASSPLWGTVTEAFF
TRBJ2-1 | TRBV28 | CASYSGSINEQFF
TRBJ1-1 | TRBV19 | CASSSLGAAGRAFF
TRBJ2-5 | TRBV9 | CASTRFNGGAEETQYF
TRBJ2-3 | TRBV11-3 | CASSFGTSRGLDTQYF
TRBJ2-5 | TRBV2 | CASSEWTDQETQYF
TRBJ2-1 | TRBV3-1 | CASSPWGGGEQFF
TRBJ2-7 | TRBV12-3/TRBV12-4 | CASSFSTEGPYEQYF
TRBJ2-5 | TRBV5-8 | CASSHGAFQETQYF
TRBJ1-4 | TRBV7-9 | CASSHLDRPNEKLFF
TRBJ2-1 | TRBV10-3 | CAISDFGARAGGYNEQFF
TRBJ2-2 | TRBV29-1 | CSVEGGRYTGELFF
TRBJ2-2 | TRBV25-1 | CASSESSDSNTGELFF
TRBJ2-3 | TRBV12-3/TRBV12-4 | CASRTATDTQYF
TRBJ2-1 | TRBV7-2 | CASSPRQLYNEQFF
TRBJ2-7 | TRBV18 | CASSPKQGGPYEQYF
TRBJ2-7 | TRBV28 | CASSVQGLSYEQYF
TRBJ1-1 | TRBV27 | CASRGYTEAFF
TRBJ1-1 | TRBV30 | CAWSVLGFQTEAFF
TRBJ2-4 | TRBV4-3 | CASSPWGGAKNIQYF
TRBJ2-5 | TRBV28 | CASSTPGQGYQETQYF
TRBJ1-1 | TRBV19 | CASSSSGEAFF
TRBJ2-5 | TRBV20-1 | CSARDISGRLSETQYF
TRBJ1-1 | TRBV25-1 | CASSEVGSRTFF
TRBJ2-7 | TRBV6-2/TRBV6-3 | CASSYPRTRPTYEQYF
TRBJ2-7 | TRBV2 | CASRGQGPYEQYF
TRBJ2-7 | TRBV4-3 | CASSQSTTSYEQYF
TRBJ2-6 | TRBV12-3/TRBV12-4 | CASSFTSVKWFSGANVLTF
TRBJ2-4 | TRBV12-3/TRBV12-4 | CASSFGQGKNIQYF
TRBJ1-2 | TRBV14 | CANSQGVNYGYTF
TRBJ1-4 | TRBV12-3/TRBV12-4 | CASSSPGTENEKLFF
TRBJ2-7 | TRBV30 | CAYRQGYEQYF
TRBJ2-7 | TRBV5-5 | CASSLSGTDMDYYEQYF
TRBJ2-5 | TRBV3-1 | CASSPDIAGELETQYF
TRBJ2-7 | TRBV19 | CASRGTSVVHEQYF
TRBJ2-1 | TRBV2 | CASSDPSGYNEQFF
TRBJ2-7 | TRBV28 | CASSLWQLAGAASDEQYF
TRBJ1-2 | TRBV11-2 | CASSLGLHFYGYTF
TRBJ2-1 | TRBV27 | CASSLQGNEQFF
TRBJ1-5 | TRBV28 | CASSFGLTWNNQPQHF
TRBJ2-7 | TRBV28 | CASSSGDSKAYEQYF
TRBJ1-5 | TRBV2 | CASSFDRDQPQHF
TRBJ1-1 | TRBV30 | CAWRPTRNTEAFF
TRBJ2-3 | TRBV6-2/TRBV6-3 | CASTPGRQTTTGTQYF
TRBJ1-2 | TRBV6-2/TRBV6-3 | CASGRSTGGLYGYTF
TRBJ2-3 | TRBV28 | CASSEYRPRLAGSTDTQYF
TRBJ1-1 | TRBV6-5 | CASSYSSLRAGLNTEAFF
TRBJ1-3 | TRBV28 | CASSSLEVIYF
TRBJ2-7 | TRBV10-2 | CASGTGSLYEQYF
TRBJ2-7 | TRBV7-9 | CASSLDASGEQYF
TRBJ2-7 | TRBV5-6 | CASSGGTATYEQYF